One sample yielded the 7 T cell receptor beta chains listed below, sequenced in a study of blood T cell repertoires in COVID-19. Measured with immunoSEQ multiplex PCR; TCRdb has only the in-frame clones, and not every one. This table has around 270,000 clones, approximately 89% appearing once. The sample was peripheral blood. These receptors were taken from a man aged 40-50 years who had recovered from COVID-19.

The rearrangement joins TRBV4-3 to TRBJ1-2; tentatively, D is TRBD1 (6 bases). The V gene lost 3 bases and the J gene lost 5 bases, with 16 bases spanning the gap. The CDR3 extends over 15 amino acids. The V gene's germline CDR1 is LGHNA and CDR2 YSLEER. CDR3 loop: CASSQGASGDYGYTF. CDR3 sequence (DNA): TGCGCCAGCAGCCAGGGAGCCTCAGGGGATTATGGCTACACCTTC.

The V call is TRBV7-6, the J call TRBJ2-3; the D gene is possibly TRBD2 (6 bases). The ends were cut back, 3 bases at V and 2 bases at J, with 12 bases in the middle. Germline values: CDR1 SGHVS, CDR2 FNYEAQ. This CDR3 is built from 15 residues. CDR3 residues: CASSFRDSFTDTQYF. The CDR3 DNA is TGTGCCAGCAGCTTTCGGGACTCTTTCACAGATACGCAGTATTTT.

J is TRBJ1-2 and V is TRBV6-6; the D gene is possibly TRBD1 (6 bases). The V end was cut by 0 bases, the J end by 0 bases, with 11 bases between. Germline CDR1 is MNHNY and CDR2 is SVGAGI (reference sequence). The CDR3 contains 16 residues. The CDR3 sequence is CASSYSGGAPNYGYTF. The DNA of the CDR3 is TGTGCCAGCAGTTACTCCGGGGGGGCCCCTAACTATGGCTACACCTTC.

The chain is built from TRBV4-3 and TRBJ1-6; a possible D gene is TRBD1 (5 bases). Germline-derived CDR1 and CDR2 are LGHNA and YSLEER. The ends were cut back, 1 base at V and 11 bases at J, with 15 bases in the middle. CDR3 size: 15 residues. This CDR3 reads CASSQVVSGAAPLHF. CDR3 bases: TGCGCCAGCAGCCAAGTCGTATCTGGGGCTGCACCCCTCCACTTT.

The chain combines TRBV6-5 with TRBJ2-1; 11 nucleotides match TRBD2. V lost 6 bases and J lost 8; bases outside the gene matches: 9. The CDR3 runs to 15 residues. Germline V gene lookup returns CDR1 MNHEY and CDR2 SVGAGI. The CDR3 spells CASSVSGRVGDEQFF. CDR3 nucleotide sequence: TGTGCCAGCAGCGTTAGCGGGAGGGTAGGCGATGAGCAGTTCTTC.

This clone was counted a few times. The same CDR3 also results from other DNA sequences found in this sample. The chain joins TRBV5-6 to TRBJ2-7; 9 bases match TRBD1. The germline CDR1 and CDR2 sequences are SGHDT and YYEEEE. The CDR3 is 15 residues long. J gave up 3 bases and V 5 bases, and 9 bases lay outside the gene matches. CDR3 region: CASSSPGQGYYEQYF. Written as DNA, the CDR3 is TGTGCCAGCAGTTCTCCGGGACAGGGATACTACGAGCAGTACTTC.

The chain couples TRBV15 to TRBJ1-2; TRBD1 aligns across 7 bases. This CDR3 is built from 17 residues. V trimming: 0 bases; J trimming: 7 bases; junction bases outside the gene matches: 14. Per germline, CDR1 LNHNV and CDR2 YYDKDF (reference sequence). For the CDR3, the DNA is TGTGCCACCAGCAGAGATAGGGGGACAGCTTTGTTTAGTGGCTACACCTTC. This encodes CATSRDRGTALFSGYTF.